This passage covers 17 T cell receptor beta chains from one sample sequenced in a study of T cell responses to AZD1222 COVID-19 vaccine. Sequenced by immunoSEQ multiplex PCR; TCRdb stores in-frame clones only, minus some. The data contain 56,000 or so clones, 80% of them singletons. The sequences come from peripheral blood, collected 28 days after the second AZD1222 dose. The receptors come from an adult who received the AZD1222 COVID-19 vaccine.

V usage is TRBV5-1 and J usage is TRBJ2-3, with D unresolved. V lost 0 bases, J lost 0 bases, and 5 bases lay in between. Germline assignment: CDR1 SGHRS and CDR2 YFSETQ. The CDR3 runs 14 residues. CDR3 residues: CASSLADSTDTQYF. CDR3 DNA sequence: TGCGCCAGCAGCTTGGCCGATAGCACAGATACGCAGTATTTT. The variable domain in full, completed from reference TRBV5-1 and TRBJ2-3, reads KAGVTQTPRYLIKTRGQQVTLSCSPISGHRSVSWYQQTPGQGLQFLFEYFSETQRNKGNFPGRFSGRQFSNSRSEMNVSTLELGDSALYLCASSLADSTDTQYFGPGTRLTVL.

This clone was detected only once. The V gene is TRBV5-6, the J gene TRBJ1-2; TRBD1 is a possible D gene (5 bases). CDR3 size: 15 residues. V was clipped by 0 bases and J by 4 bases, with 13 bases between them. Germline V gene lookup returns CDR1 SGHDT and CDR2 YYEEEE. This CDR3 reads CASSLERGRGYGYTF. In DNA, the CDR3 is TGTGCCAGCAGCTTGGAACGGGGAAGGGGCTATGGCTACACCTTC.

The CDR3 DNA reads as TGTGCTGGCATACCGCGGGGGCAGAGGGAGCAGTTCTTC. Residues: CAGIPRGQREQFF. The rearrangement joins TRBV2 to TRBJ2-1, with a possible D match to TRBD2 (7 bases). The CDR3 consists of 13 residues. Germline V gene lookup returns CDR1 SNHLY and CDR2 FYNNEI.

The CDR3 region is CASSFSVQSTEAFF. CDR3 DNA sequence: TGTGCCAGCAGCTTTAGTGTACAGAGCACTGAAGCTTTCTTT. The gene calls are TRBV7-2 and TRBJ1-1; the D is unclear. The CDR3 sequence is 14 residues long. Trimming took off 3 bases at V and 4 bases at J, with 12 bases between the two ends. The germline gives CDR1 SGHTA, CDR2 FQGNSA.

The chain is built from TRBV19 and TRBJ1-5; 10 nucleotides agree with TRBD1. Germline CDR1 is LNHDA and CDR2 is SQIVND (reference sequence). The CDR3 is 16 amino acids. After removal of 3 bases from V and 4 bases from J, the junction contained 6 bases not matched to a gene. CDR3: CASSILPGQGNQPQHF. The CDR3 nucleotides read TGTGCCAGTAGTATTTTGCCGGGACAGGGGAATCAGCCCCAGCATTTT.

The chain is built from TRBV11-2 and TRBJ2-2; the match to TRBD1 covers 10 bases. Germline lookup yields CDR1 SGHAT and CDR2 FQNNGV. This CDR3 spans 15 amino acids. After removal of 3 bases from V and 5 bases from J, the junction contained 3 bases not matched to a gene. This CDR3 reads CASSFGTGVTGELFF. In DNA, the CDR3 is TGTGCCAGCAGCTTCGGGACAGGGGTAACCGGGGAGCTGTTTTTT.

The chain has TRBV27 and TRBJ2-7; D is unresolved. Trimming removed 6 bases at V and 0 bases at J, with 9 bases between. This CDR3 is built from 13 residues. Looked up from germline, CDR1 is MNHEY and CDR2 is SMNVEV (reference sequence). In DNA, the CDR3 is TGTGCCAGCAGCACCAAACACTCCTACGAGCAGTACTTC. This translates into CASSTKHSYEQYF.

The rearrangement uses TRBV29-1 and TRBJ1-1; possibly TRBD1 for D (5 bases). The CDR3 has 14 residues. CDR1 and CDR2 from the germline V gene are SQVTM and ANQGSEA. Between the trimmed V and J ends, which lost 6 bases and 3 bases, there was a span of 17 bases. CDR3 nucleotides: TGCAGCGTGGTCAGGGCCGGGCATGACACTGAAGCTTTCTTT. It encodes CSVVRAGHDTEAFF.

V gene TRBV5-1 combines with J gene TRBJ1-1; no clear D. Trimming removed 2 bases from V and 5 bases from J, with 13 bases in between. The CDR3 loop spans 14 amino acids. CDR1 and CDR2 from the germline V gene are SGHRS and YFSETQ. CDR3 in DNA: TGCGCCAGCAGCTTCACCGATTCGGGTACTGAAGCTTTCTTT. Protein: CASSFTDSGTEAFF.

The V and J genes are TRBV5-1 and TRBJ1-2, with a tentative D call TRBD1 (5 bases). The CDR3 consists of 12 residues. CDR1 and CDR2 (germline): SGHRS, YFSETQ. Trimming took off 8 bases at V and 7 bases at J, with 15 bases between the two ends. The CDR3, as DNA: TGCGCCAGTGGGGAGGGACTTCCTGGCTACACCTTC. Amino acids: CASGEGLPGYTF.

The gene calls are TRBV6-4 and TRBJ2-1; TRBD2 aligns across 13 bases. V was pared by 5 bases and J by 6 bases, with 7 bases of the junction left unmatched. Germline loops: CDR1 MRHNA, CDR2 SNTAGT. This CDR3 comprises 16 residues. This CDR3 reads CASSPVGLAGANEQFF. The DNA of the CDR3 is TGTGCCAGCAGTCCGGTCGGACTAGCGGGAGCCAATGAGCAGTTCTTC.

The table lists this clone with a count of one. The chain recombines TRBV28 with TRBJ1-6; 9 bases match TRBD1. Germline assignment: CDR1 MDHEN and CDR2 SYDVKM. The CDR3 contains 17 residues. J gave up 5 bases and V 6 bases, and 11 bases lay outside the gene matches. The CDR3 nucleotides read TGTGCCAGCAGGTTTACCGGGACAGGGATAGATAATTCACCCCTCCACTTT. The encoded protein is CASRFTGTGIDNSPLHF.

This clone appeared a single time. The chain combines TRBV19 with TRBJ1-6, with 7 positions matching TRBD1. After removal of 6 bases from V and 5 bases from J, the junction contained 4 bases not matched to a gene. Germline lookup yields CDR1 LNHDA and CDR2 SQIVND (reference sequence). The CDR3 spans 14 residues. The CDR3 sequence is CASSITGDNSPLHF. CDR3 DNA: TGTGCCAGTAGCATTACAGGGGATAATTCACCCCTCCACTTT.

A single count supports this clone. This chain uses TRBV7-9 with TRBJ2-7; a weak D match, TRBD1 (6 bases). V lost 5 bases to trimming and J lost 0 bases, with 11 bases between them. There are 14 residues in the CDR3. Germline values: CDR1 SEHNR, CDR2 FQNEAQ (reference sequence). The CDR3, as DNA: TGTGCCAGCAGCCTCAAGGACAGCTCCTACGAGCAGTACTTC. Translating gives CASSLKDSSYEQYF.

V is TRBV6-5 and J is TRBJ1-6, with D perhaps matching TRBD1 (5 bases). Deletions cut 4 bases from V and 9 bases from J, with 19 bases between. The CDR3 contains 16 residues. Looked up from germline, CDR1 is MNHEY and CDR2 is SVGAGI. The CDR3 region has the DNA TGTGCCAGCAGTTCTGTATCGGGACCACGGGCTTCACCCCTCCACTTT. Protein product: CASSSVSGPRASPLHF.

The V and J genes are TRBV7-8 and TRBJ2-1, with 9 nucleotides matching TRBD2. The length of the CDR3 is 14 residues. The V and J ends lost 1 base and 7 bases, in that order; junction bases with no gene match: 2. Germline V lookup: CDR1 SGHVS, CDR2 FQNEAQ. The CDR3 coding sequence is TGTGCCAGCAGCTTAGTGACTAGCGGTAATGAGCAGTTCTTC. As protein: CASSLVTSGNEQFF.

This chain joins TRBV10-3 and TRBJ2-5; D ambiguous. The V gene's germline CDR1 is ENHRY and CDR2 SYGVKD. The CDR3 has 15 residues. Between the trimmed V and J ends, which lost 3 bases and 7 bases, there was a span of 18 bases. The CDR3 protein is CAISERNSAIMTQYF. The CDR3 DNA is TGTGCCATCAGTGAAAGGAACAGTGCGATTATGACCCAGTACTTC.